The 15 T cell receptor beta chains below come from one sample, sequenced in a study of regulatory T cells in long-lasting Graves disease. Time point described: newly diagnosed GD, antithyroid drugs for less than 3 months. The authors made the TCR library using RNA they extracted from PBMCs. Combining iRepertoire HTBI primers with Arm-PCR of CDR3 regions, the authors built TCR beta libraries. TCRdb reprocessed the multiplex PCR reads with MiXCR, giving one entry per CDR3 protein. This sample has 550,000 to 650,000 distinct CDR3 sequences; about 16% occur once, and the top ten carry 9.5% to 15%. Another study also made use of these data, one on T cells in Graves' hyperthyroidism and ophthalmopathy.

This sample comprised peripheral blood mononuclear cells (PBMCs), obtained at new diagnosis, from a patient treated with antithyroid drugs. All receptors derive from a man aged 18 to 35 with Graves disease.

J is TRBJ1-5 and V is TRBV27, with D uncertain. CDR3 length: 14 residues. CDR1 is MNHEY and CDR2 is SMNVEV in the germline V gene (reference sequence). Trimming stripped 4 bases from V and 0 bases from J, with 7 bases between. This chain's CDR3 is CASSSFDSNQPQHF. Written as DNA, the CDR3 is TGTGCCAGCAGTTCTTTCGATAGCAATCAGCCCCAGCATTTT.

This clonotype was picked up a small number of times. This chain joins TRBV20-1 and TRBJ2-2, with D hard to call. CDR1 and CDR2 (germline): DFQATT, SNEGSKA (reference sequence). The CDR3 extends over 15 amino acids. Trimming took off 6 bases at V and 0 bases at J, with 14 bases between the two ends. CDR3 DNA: TGCAGTGCGAGCTCAGGTGGGCCGAACACCGGGGAGCTGTTTTTT. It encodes CSASSGGPNTGELFF.

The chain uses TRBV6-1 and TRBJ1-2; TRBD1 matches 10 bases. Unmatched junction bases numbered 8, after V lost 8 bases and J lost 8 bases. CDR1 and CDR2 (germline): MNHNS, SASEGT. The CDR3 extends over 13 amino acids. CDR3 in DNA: TGTGCCAGCCGATGGGGGACAGGGGCGGGCTACACCTTC. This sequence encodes CASRWGTGAGYTF.

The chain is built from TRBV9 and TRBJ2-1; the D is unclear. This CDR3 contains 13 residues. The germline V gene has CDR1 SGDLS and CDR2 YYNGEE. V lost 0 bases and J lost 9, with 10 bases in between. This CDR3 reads CASSVAIHGEQFF. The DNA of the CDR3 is TGTGCCAGCAGCGTAGCCATTCACGGTGAGCAGTTCTTC. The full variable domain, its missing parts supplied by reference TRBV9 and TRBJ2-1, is DSGVTQTPKHLITATGQRVTLRCSPRSGDLSVYWYQQSLDQGLQFLIQYYNGEERAKGNILERFSAQQFPDLHSELNLSSLELGDSALYFCASSVAIHGEQFFGPGTRLTVL.

The DNA of the CDR3 is TGTGCCAGCAGCTTCCGCATGTGGGTGAACACTGAAGCTTTCTTT. It codes for CASSFRMWVNTEAFF. V and J are TRBV5-5 and TRBJ1-1; D remains ambiguous. CDR3 length: 15 amino acids. V was pared by 2 bases and J by 0 bases, with 11 bases between. Looked up from germline, CDR1 is SGHKS and CDR2 is YYEKEE (reference sequence).

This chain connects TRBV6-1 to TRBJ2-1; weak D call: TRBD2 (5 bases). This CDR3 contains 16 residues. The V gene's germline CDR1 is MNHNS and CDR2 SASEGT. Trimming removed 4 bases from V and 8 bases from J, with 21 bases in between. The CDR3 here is CASSGVEVRPSYEQFF. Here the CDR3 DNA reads TGTGCCAGCAGTGGCGTGGAGGTTAGACCTAGCTATGAGCAGTTCTTC.

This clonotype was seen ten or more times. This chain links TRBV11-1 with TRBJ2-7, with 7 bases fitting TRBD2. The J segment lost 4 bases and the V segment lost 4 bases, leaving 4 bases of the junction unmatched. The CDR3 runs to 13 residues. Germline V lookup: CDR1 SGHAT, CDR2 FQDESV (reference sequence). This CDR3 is CASSSGTTYEQYF. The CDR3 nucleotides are TGTGCCAGCAGCTCCGGGACTACTTACGAGCAGTACTTC.

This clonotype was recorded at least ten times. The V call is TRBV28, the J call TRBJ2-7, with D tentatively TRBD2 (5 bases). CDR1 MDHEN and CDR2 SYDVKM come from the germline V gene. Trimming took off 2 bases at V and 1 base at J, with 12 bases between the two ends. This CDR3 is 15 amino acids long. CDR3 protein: CASSLQTLASYEQYF. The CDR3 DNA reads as TGTGCCAGCAGTTTACAGACGCTAGCTTCCTACGAGCAGTACTTC.

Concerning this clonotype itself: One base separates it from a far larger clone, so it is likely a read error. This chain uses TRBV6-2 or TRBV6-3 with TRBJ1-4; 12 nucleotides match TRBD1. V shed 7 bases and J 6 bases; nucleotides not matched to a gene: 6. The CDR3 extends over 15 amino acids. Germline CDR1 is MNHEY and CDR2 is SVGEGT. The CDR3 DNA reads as TGTGCCAGCAACTCCGGGACAGGGGGCGATGAAAAACTGTTTTTT. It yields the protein CASNSGTGGDEKLFF.

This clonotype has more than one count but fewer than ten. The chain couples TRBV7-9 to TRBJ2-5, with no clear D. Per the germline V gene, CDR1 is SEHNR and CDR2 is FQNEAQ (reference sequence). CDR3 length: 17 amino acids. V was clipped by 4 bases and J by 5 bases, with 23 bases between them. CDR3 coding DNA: TGTGCCAGCAGCTCTCCGGTTTTTAGCCCCGTCTCGGAGACCCAGTACTTC. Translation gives CASSSPVFSPVSETQYF.

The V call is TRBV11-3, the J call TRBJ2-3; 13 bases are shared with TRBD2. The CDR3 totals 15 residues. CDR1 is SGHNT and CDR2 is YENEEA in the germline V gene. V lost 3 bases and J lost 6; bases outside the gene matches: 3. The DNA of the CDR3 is TGTGCCAGCAGCTTTGGACTAGCGGGAGAGGATACGCAGTATTTT. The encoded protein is CASSFGLAGEDTQYF. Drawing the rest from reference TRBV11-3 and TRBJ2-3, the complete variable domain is EAGVVQSPRYKIIEKKQPVAFWCNPISGHNTLYWYLQNLGQGPELLIRYENEEAVDDSQLPKDRFSAERLKGVDSTLKIQPAELGDSAVYLCASSFGLAGEDTQYFGPGTRLTVL.

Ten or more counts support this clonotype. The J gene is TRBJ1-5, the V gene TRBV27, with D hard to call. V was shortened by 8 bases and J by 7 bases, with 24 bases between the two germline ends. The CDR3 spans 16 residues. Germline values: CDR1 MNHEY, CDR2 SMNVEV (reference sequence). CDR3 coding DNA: TGTGCCAGCCCTTACAACCCTCGGGAGGAAGTGCAGCCCCAGCATTTT. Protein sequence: CASPYNPREEVQPQHF.

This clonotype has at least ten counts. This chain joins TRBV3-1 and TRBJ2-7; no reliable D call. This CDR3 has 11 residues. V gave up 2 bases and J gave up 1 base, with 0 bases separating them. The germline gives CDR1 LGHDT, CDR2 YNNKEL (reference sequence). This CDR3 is CASSQSYEQYF. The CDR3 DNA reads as TGTGCCAGCAGCCAATCCTACGAGCAGTACTTC.

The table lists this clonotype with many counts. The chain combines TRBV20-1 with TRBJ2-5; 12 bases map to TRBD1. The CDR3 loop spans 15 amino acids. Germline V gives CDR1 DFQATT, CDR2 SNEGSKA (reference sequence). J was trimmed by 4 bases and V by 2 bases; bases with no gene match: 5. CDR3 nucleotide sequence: TGCAGTGCTAGACCGGGACAGGGGGCTGGAGAGACCCAGTACTTC. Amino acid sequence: CSARPGQGAGETQYF.

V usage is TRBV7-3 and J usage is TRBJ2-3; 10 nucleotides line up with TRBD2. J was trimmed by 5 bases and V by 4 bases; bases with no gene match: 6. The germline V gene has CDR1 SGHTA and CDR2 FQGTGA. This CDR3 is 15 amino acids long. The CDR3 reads CASSYIAGGIDTQYF. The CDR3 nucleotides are TGTGCCAGCAGCTACATAGCGGGAGGAATAGATACGCAGTATTTT.